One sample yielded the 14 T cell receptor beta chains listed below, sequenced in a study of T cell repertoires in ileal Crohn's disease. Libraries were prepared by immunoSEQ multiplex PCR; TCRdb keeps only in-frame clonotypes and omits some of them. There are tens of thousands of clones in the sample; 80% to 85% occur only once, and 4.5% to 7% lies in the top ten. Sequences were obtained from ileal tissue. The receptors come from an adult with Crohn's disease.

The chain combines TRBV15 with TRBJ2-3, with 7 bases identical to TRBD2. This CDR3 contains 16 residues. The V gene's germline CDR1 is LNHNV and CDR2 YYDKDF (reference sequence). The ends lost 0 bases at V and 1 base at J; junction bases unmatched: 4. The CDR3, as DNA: TGTGCCACCAGCAGAGAGAGGCTAGCGGGCACAGATACGCAGTATTTT. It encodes CATSRERLAGTDTQYF.

The DNA for the CDR3 is TGTGCCAGCACAGGGCCGACAGGGTACTATGGCTACACCTTC. Its protein product is CASTGPTGYYGYTF. This sequence joins TRBV6-1 and TRBJ1-2, with 7 bases lining up with TRBD1. J lost 3 bases, V lost 7 bases, and 8 bases had no gene match. The germline gives CDR1 MNHNS, CDR2 SASEGT. This CDR3 has 14 amino acids.

The DNA for the CDR3 is TGTGCCAGCAGCAAAGGGACTAGCGGCACCTACGAGCAGTACTTC. Encoded protein: CASSKGTSGTYEQYF. The chain links TRBV4-2 to TRBJ2-7; TRBD2 aligns across 11 bases. The germline gives CDR1 LGHNA, CDR2 YNFKEQ. Trimming removed 5 bases from V and 2 bases from J; junction bases left unmatched: 5. The CDR3 length is 15 residues.

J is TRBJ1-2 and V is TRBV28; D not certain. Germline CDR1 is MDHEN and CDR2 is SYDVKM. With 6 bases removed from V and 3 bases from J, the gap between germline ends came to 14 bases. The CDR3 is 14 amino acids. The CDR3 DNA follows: TGTGCCAGCAGCCTGGGAGGTCTGTACTATGGCTACACCTTC. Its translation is CASSLGGLYYGYTF.

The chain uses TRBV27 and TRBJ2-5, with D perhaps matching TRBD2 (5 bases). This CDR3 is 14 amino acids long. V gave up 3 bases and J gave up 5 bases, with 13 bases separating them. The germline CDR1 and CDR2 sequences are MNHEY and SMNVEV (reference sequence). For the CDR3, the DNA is TGTGCCAGCAGTTTGGAGGCAGGACGGGAGACCCAGTACTTC. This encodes CASSLEAGRETQYF.

The CDR3 reads CASSLAVSSGGELTETQYF. DNA of the CDR3: TGCGCCAGCAGCTTGGCCGTATCTAGCGGGGGGGAATTGACGGAGACCCAGTACTTC. This chain connects TRBV5-1 to TRBJ2-5; TRBD2 matches 12 bases. CDR1 is SGHRS, CDR2 YFSETQ, per germline. The CDR3 is 19 amino acids. Germline trimming cut 0 bases from V and 5 bases from J; bases unmatched to any gene: 14. Based on the CDR3 plus reference TRBV5-1 and TRBJ2-5, the full variable domain is KAGVTQTPRYLIKTRGQQVTLSCSPISGHRSVSWYQQTPGQGLQFLFEYFSETQRNKGNFPGRFSGRQFSNSRSEMNVSTLELGDSALYLCASSLAVSSGGELTETQYFGPGTRLLVL.

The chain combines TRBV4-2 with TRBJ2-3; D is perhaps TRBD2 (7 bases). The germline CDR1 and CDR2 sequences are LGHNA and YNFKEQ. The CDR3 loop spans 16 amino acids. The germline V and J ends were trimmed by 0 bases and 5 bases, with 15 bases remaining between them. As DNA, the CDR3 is TGTGCCAGCAGCCAAGATGTGGCGGGGGCCCGAGATACGCAGTATTTT. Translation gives CASSQDVAGARDTQYF.

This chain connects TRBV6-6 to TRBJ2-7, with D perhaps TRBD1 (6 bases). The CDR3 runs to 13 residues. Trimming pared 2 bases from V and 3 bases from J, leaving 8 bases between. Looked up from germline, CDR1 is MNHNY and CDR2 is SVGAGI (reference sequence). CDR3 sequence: CASSYRQDYEQYF. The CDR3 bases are TGTGCCAGCAGTTACCGACAGGACTACGAGCAGTACTTC.

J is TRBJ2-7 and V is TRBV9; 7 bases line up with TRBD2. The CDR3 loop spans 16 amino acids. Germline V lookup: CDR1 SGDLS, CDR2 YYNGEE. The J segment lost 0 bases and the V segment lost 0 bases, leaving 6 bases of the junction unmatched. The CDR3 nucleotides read TGTGCCAGCAGCGTAGGTCTCGGGGGGAGCTCCTACGAGCAGTACTTC. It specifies CASSVGLGGSSYEQYF. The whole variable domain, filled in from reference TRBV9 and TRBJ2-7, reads DSGVTQTPKHLITATGQRVTLRCSPRSGDLSVYWYQQSLDQGLQFLIQYYNGEERAKGNILERFSAQQFPDLHSELNLSSLELGDSALYFCASSVGLGGSSYEQYFGPGTRLTVT.

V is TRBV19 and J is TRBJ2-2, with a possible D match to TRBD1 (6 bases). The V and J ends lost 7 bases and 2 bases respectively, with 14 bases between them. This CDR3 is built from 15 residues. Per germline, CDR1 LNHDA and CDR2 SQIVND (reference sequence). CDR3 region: CASKTEGGNTGELFF. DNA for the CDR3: TGTGCCAGTAAAACCGAAGGGGGAAACACCGGGGAGCTGTTTTTT.

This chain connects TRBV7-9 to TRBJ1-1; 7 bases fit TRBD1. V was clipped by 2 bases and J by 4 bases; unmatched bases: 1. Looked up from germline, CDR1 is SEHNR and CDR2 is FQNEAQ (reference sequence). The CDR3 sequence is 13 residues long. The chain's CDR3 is CASSLKGATEAFF. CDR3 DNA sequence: TGTGCCAGCAGCTTAAAGGGGGCCACTGAAGCTTTCTTT. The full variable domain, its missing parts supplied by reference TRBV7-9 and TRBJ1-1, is DTGVSQNPRHKITKRGQNVTFRCDPISEHNRLYWYRQTLGQGPEFLTYFQNEAQLEKSRLLSDRFSAERPKGSFSTLEIQRTEQGDSAMYLCASSLKGATEAFFGQGTRLTVV.

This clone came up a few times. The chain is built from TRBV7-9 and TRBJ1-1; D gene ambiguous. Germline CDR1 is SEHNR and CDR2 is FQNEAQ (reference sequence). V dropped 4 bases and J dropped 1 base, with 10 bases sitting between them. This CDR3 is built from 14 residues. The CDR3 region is CASSSMGRNTEAFF. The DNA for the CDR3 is TGTGCCAGCAGCTCTATGGGCAGGAACACTGAAGCTTTCTTT. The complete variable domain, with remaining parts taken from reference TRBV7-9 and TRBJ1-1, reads DTGVSQNPRHKITKRGQNVTFRCDPISEHNRLYWYRQTLGQGPEFLTYFQNEAQLEKSRLLSDRFSAERPKGSFSTLEIQRTEQGDSAMYLCASSSMGRNTEAFFGQGTRLTVV.

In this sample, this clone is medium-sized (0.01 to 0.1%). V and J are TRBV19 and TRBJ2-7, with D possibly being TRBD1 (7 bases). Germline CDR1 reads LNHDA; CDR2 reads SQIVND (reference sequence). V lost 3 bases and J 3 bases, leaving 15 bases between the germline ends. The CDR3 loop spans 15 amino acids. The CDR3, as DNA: TGTGCCAGTAGTATTTTCAGGGGGGTCGTCTACGAGCAGTACTTC. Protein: CASSIFRGVVYEQYF.

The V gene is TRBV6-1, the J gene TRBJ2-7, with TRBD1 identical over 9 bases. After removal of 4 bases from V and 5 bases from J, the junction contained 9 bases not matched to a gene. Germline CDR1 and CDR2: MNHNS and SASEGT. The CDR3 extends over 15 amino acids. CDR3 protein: CASSGPDRGINEQYF. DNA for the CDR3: TGTGCCAGCAGTGGGCCGGACAGGGGTATCAACGAGCAGTACTTC.